These 17 T cell receptor beta chains were all obtained from the same sample, sequenced in a study of T cell responses to AZD1222 COVID-19 vaccine. The data were produced by immunoSEQ multiplex PCR, yet TCRdb's version contains in-frame clones alone and is incomplete. The top ten hold about 43% of the sample, which has 20,000 to 25,000 clones, 82% seen once. The sequencing used peripheral blood, collected on day 0 of AZD1222 vaccination. These TCRs come from an adult in good health.

The V gene is TRBV6-2 or TRBV6-3, the J gene TRBJ2-1; D call uncertain. The CDR3 loop spans 13 amino acids. Per the germline V gene, CDR1 is MNHEY and CDR2 is SVGEGT. The V end was cut by 0 bases, the J end by 8 bases, with 8 bases between. The CDR3 DNA reads as TGTGCCAGCAGTTACTCGATATATGATGAGCAGTTCTTC. This sequence encodes CASSYSIYDEQFF.

The rearrangement uses TRBV14 and TRBJ2-2; 11 nucleotides align to TRBD2. CDR1 is SGHDN and CDR2 is FVKESK in the germline V gene. This CDR3 spans 17 amino acids. V lost 3 bases and J lost 4; bases outside the gene matches: 7. CDR3 coding DNA: TGTGCCAGCAGCCAGTCTAGCGGGGGGTTGACCACCGGGGAGCTGTTTTTT. It translates to CASSQSSGGLTTGELFF.

This clone was observed once. The chain has TRBV7-2 and TRBJ2-7; D not resolved. The CDR3 covers 13 residues. Trimming stripped 3 bases from V and 2 bases from J, with 8 bases between. CDR1 is SGHTA, CDR2 FQGNSA, per germline. CDR3 coding DNA: TGTGCCAGCAGCTTTGCAGAGACCTACGAGCAGTACTTC. Its translation is CASSFAETYEQYF.

The chain has TRBV4-3 and TRBJ2-1, with 8 bases matching TRBD1. Trimming took 0 bases from V and 1 from J; bases not matched to a gene: 2. CDR3 length: 16 residues. Per the germline V gene, CDR1 is LGHNA and CDR2 is YSLEER. CDR3 sequence reads: CASSQDGTGSYNEQFF. DNA for the CDR3: TGCGCCAGCAGCCAAGACGGGACAGGTTCCTACAATGAGCAGTTCTTC.

The J gene is TRBJ1-2, the V gene TRBV7-2; the D is unclear. The CDR3 extends over 13 amino acids. The germline V and J ends were trimmed by 2 bases and 0 bases, with 4 bases remaining between them. Germline CDR1 and CDR2: SGHTA and FQGNSA. CDR3 sequence (DNA): TGTGCCAGCAGCTTACCAGCTAACTATGGCTACACCTTC. It codes for CASSLPANYGYTF.

This clone was counted once. This chain joins TRBV20-1 and TRBJ2-7; D is undetermined. The V gene's germline CDR1 is DFQATT and CDR2 SNEGSKA (reference sequence). V lost 3 bases and J 2 bases, leaving 11 bases between the germline ends. CDR3 size: 13 residues. The CDR3 coding sequence is TGCAGTGCTAGTTGGGTTACACCCTACGAGCAGTACTTC. Translated: CSASWVTPYEQYF.

V usage is TRBV7-9 and J usage is TRBJ2-6; 7 nucleotides agree with TRBD1. Germline trimming cut 10 bases from V and 1 base from J; bases unmatched to any gene: 10. The germline V gene encodes CDR1 SEHNR and CDR2 FQNEAQ (reference sequence). CDR3 length: 16 residues. Here the CDR3 reads CATWGQRRSGANVLTF. The CDR3 DNA sequence: TGTGCCACGTGGGGACAGAGAAGGTCTGGGGCCAACGTCCTGACTTTC.

This chain joins TRBV2 and TRBJ2-5, with a possible D match to TRBD2 (6 bases). The CDR3 extends over 16 amino acids. Germline V lookup: CDR1 SNHLY, CDR2 FYNNEI. Trimming left V 3 bases short and J 5 bases short, with 19 bases between. This CDR3 reads CASSEGDWGKVETQYF. Written as DNA, the CDR3 is TGTGCCAGCAGTGAGGGGGACTGGGGGAAGGTGGAGACCCAGTACTTC. The variable domain in full, completed from reference TRBV2 and TRBJ2-5, reads EPEVTQTPSHQVTQMGQEVILRCVPISNHLYFYWYRQILGQKVEFLVSFYNNEISEKSEIFDDQFSVERPDGSNFTLKIRSTKLEDSAMYFCASSEGDWGKVETQYFGPGTRLLVL.

V and J are TRBV21-1 and TRBJ2-1; the D segment call TRBD2 is taken from the table without a DNA check. TRBV21-1 is a pseudogene. The CDR3 consists of 12 residues. For the CDR3, the DNA is TGTGCCAGCAGCAAAACTTTGAGTGAGCAGTTCTTC. Amino acids: CASSKTLSEQFF.

The chain has TRBV9 and TRBJ2-2, with 8 bases fitting TRBD2. Per germline, CDR1 SGDLS and CDR2 YYNGEE. The CDR3 covers 16 residues. V shed 0 bases, J shed 5 bases, and the junction held 6 bases outside the gene matches. The CDR3 region is CASSVDGRDGTGELFF. The CDR3, as DNA: TGTGCCAGCAGCGTAGACGGGAGGGACGGAACCGGGGAGCTGTTTTTT.

This clone qualifies as medium-sized. This CDR3 is also generated by other DNA sequences in the sample. This sequence joins TRBV7-2 and TRBJ2-7; a possible D gene is TRBD2 (7 bases). The CDR3 sequence is 14 residues long. CDR1 SGHTA and CDR2 FQGNSA come from the germline V gene. V lost 1 base, J lost 9 bases, and 16 bases lay in between. The CDR3 protein is CASSLGGGGLGQYF. CDR3 nucleotides: TGTGCCAGCAGCTTAGGGGGGGGCGGTCTTGGGCAGTACTTC.

With regard to this clone: A junction boundary mismatches the germline segment, possibly from a read error. The genes are TRBV7-7 and TRBJ2-5, with 8 bases aligning to TRBD1. The CDR3 is 13 amino acids. Germline lookup yields CDR1 SSHAT and CDR2 FNYEAQ (reference sequence). The CDR3 coding sequence is TGTGCTAGCACCACACAGGGGGGAGGGACCCAGTACTTC. Protein sequence: CASTTQGGGTQYF.

A word on this clone: Germline and junction disagree at one end, which may indicate a read error. The genes are TRBV28 and TRBJ2-1, with TRBD2 matching 9 bases. CDR1 and CDR2 from the germline V gene are MDHEN and SYDVKM. The CDR3 consists of 15 residues. The CDR3: CGTRGGTSSYNEQFF. CDR3 nucleotides: TGCGGTACTCGGGGAGGGACTAGCAGCTACAATGAGCAGTTCTTC.

This clone was recorded a few times. Written as DNA, the CDR3 is TGTGCCAGCAGCATCCATCGGACAGGGTGGGAAGCTTTCTTT. Its protein is CASSIHRTGWEAFF. The chain joins TRBV7-2 to TRBJ1-1, with 8 positions matching TRBD1. CDR3 length: 14 amino acids. From germline, CDR1 is SGHTA and CDR2 FQGNSA. J was trimmed by 8 bases and V by 5 bases; bases with no gene match: 10. The whole variable domain, remainder taken from reference TRBV7-2 and TRBJ1-1, is GAGVSQSPSNKVTEKGKDVELRCDPISGHTALYWYRQSLGQGLEFLIYFQGNSAPDKSGLPSDRFSAERTGGSVSTLTIQRTQQEDSAVYLCASSIHRTGWEAFFGQGTRLTVV.

The rearrangement links TRBV7-6 to TRBJ2-3, with TRBD1 identical over 10 bases. Germline CDR1 is SGHVS and CDR2 is FNYEAQ. The V and J ends lost 3 bases and 5 bases, in that order; junction bases with no gene match: 8. CDR3 size: 16 residues. The CDR3 nucleotides read TGTGCCAGCAGCTTCTTGGGACAGGGGAGTGGAGATACGCAGTATTTT. It is translated as CASSFLGQGSGDTQYF.

The V gene is TRBV14, the J gene TRBJ2-3, with D perhaps matching TRBD2 (5 bases). Deletions cut 2 bases from V and 7 bases from J, with 19 bases between. Germline values: CDR1 SGHDN, CDR2 FVKESK. CDR3 length: 16 amino acids. CDR3 coding DNA: TGTGCCAGCAGCCAATTTATAGGACTCGCTTCTAATACGCAGTATTTT. This gives the protein CASSQFIGLASNTQYF.

CDR3 DNA: TGTGCCACCAGCTCCCGCGGAGCGGGATGGGTAGATACGCAGTATTTT. Encoded protein: CATSSRGAGWVDTQYF. The chain recombines TRBV15 with TRBJ2-3; 7 bases agree with TRBD2. The junction had 13 bases not matched to a gene; V was cut back by 5 bases and J by 5 bases. CDR1 is LNHNV, CDR2 YYDKDF, per germline (reference sequence). The length of the CDR3 is 16 residues.